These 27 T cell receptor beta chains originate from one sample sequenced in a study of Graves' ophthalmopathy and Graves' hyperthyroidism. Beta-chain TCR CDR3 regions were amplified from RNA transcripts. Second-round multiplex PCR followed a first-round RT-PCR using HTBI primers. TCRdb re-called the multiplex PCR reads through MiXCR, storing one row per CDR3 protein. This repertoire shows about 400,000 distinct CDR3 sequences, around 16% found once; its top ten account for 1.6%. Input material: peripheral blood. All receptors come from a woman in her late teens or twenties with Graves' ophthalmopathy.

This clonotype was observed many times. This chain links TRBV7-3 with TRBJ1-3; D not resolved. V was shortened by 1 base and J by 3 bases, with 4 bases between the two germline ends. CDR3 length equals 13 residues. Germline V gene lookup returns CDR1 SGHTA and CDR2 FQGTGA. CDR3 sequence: CASSLKRGNTIYF. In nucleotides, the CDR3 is TGTGCCAGCAGCTTAAAACGTGGAAACACCATATATTTT.

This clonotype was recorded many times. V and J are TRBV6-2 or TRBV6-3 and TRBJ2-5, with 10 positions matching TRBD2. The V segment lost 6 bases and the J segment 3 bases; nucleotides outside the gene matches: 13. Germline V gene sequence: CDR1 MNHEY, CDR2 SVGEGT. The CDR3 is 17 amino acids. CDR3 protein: CASRWGSGGAEEETQYF. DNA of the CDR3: TGTGCCAGCAGATGGGGGAGCGGGGGGGCCGAAGAAGAGACCCAGTACTTC.

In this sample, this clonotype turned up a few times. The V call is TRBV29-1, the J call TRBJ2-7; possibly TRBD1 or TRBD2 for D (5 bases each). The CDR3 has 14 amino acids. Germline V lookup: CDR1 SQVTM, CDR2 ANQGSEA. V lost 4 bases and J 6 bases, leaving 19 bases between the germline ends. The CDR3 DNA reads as TGCAGCGTTGTGGGGCAGGGAGTCGCGGGCGAGCAGTACTTC. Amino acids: CSVVGQGVAGEQYF.

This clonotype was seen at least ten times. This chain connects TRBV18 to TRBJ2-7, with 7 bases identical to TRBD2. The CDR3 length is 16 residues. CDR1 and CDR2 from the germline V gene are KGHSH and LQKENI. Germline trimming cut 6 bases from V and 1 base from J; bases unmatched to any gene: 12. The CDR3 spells CASSSIGTKSSYEQYF. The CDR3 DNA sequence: TGTGCCAGCTCCAGCATTGGGACTAAGTCGTCCTACGAGCAGTACTTC. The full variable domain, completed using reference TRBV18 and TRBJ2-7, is NAGVMQNPRHLVRRRGQEARLRCSPMKGHSHVYWYRQLPEEGLKFMVYLQKENIIDESGMPKERFSAEFPKEGPSILRIQQVVRGDSAAYFCASSSIGTKSSYEQYFGPGTRLTVT.

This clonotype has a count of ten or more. CDR3 residues: CASRGRGLQETQYF. DNA for the CDR3: TGTGCCAGCAGGGGGAGGGGCCTCCAAGAGACCCAGTACTTC. The J gene is TRBJ2-5, the V gene TRBV12-3 or TRBV12-4; 7 positions match TRBD2. V gave up 6 bases and J gave up 1 base; unmatched junction bases: 5. This CDR3 has 14 residues.

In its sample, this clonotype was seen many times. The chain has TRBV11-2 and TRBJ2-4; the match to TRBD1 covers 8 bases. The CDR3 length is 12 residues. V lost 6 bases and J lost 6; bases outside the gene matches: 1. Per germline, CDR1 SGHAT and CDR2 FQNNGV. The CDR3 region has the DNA TGTGCCAGCAGTGACAGGGGAAACATTCAGTACTTC. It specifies CASSDRGNIQYF.

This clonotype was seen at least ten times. CDR3 residues: CASSSVAGRDTQYF. Here the CDR3 DNA reads TGTGCCAGCAGCTCCGTAGCGGGAAGAGATACGCAGTATTTT. J is TRBJ2-3 and V is TRBV7-2, with 8 positions matching TRBD2. After removal of 4 bases from V and 5 bases from J, the junction contained 5 bases not matched to a gene. This CDR3 comprises 14 residues. Germline V lookup: CDR1 SGHTA, CDR2 FQGNSA.

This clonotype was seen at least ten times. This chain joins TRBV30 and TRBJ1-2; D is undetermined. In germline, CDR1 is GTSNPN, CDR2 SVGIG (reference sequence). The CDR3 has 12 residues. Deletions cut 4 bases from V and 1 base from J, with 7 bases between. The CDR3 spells CAWTAINYGYTF. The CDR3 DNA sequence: TGTGCCTGGACAGCTATTAACTATGGCTACACCTTC.

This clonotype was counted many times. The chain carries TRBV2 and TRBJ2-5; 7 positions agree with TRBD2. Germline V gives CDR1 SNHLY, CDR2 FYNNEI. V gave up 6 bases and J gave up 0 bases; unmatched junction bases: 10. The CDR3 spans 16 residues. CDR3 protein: CASSKASGEYQETQYF. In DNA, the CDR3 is TGTGCCAGCAGCAAGGCTAGCGGAGAGTACCAAGAGACCCAGTACTTC.

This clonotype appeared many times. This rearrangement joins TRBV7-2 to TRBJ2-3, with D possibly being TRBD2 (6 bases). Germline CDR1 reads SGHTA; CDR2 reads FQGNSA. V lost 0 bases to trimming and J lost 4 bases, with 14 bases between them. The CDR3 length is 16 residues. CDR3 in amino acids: CASSLAQGLNADTQYF. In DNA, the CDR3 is TGTGCCAGCAGCTTAGCCCAGGGACTTAATGCAGATACGCAGTATTTT.

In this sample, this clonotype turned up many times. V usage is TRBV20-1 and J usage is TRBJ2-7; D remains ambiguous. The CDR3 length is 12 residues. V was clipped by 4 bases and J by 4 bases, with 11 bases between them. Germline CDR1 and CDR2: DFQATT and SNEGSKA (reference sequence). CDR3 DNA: TGCAGTGCTAAAGATCTGAGGTACGAGCAGTACTTC. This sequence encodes CSAKDLRYEQYF.

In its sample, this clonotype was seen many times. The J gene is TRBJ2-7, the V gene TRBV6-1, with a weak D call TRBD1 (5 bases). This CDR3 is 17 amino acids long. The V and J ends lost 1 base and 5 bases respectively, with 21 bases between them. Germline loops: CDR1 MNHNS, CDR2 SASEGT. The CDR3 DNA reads TGTGCCAGCAGTGAAGTCCCCCCGTCAGGGTTTGGACACGAGCAGTACTTC. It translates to CASSEVPPSGFGHEQYF.

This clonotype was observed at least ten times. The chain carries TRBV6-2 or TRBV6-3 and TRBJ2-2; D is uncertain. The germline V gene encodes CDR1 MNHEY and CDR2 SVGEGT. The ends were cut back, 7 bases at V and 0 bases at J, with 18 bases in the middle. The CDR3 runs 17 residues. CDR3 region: CASTERGSLANTGELFF. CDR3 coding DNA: TGTGCCAGCACTGAGCGCGGCAGTCTTGCGAACACCGGGGAGCTGTTTTTT.

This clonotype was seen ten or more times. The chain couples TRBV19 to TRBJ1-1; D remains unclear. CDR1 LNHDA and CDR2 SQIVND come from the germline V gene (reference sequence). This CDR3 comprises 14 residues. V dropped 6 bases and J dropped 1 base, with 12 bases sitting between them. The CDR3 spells CASSPTVGNTEAFF. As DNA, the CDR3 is TGTGCCAGTAGCCCGACCGTGGGGAACACTGAAGCTTTCTTT. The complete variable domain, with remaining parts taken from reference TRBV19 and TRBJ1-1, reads DGGITQSPKYLFRKEGQNVTLSCEQNLNHDAMYWYRQDPGQGLRLIYYSQIVNDFQKGDIAEGYSVSREKKESFPLTVTSAQKNPTAFYLCASSPTVGNTEAFFGQGTRLTVV.

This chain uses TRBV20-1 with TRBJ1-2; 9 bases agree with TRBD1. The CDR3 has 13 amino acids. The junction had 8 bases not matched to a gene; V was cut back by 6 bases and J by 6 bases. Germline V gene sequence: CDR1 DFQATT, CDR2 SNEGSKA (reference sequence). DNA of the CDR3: TGCAGTGCAACAGGGGGCGCCTCACATGGCTACACCTTC. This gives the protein CSATGGASHGYTF.

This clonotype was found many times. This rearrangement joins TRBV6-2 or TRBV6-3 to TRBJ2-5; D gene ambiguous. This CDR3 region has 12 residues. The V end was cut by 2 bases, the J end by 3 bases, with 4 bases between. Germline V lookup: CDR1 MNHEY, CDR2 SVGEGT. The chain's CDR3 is CASSYPEETQYF. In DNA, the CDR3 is TGTGCCAGCAGTTACCCTGAAGAGACCCAGTACTTC.

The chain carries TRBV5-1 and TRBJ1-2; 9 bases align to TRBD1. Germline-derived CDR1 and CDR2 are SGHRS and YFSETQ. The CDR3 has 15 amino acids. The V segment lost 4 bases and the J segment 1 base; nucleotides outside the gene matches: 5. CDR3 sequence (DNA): TGCGCCAGCAGCAAAGACAGGGGGAGTAACTATGGCTACACCTTC. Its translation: CASSKDRGSNYGYTF.

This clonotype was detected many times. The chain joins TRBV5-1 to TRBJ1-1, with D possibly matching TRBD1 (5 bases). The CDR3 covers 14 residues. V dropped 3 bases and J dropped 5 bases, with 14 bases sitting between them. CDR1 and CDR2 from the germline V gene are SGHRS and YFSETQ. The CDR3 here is CASSSGTSETEAFF. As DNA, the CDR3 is TGCGCCAGCAGCTCCGGGACTTCCGAGACTGAAGCTTTCTTT.

The CDR3 sequence: CASRDGTGGETQYF. CDR3 bases: TGTGCCAGCAGAGACGGGACTGGGGGGGAGACCCAGTACTTC. The chain carries TRBV6-2 or TRBV6-3 and TRBJ2-5, with D possibly matching TRBD2 (6 bases). The CDR3 sequence is 14 residues long. The ends were cut back, 6 bases at V and 5 bases at J, with 16 bases in the middle. Looked up from germline, CDR1 is MNHEY and CDR2 is SVGEGT.

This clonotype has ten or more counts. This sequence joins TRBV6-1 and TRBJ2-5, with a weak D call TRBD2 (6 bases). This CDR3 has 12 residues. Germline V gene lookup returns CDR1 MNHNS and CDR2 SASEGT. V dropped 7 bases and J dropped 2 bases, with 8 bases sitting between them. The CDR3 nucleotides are TGTGCCAGCATGGGACTTCAAGAGACCCAGTACTTC. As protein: CASMGLQETQYF.

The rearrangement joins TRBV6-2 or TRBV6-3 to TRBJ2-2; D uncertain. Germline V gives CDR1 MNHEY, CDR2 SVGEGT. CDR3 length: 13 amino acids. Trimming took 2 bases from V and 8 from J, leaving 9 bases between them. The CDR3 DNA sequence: TGTGCCAGCAGTTACGTCCCTCGGGGGGAGCTGTTTTTT. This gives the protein CASSYVPRGELFF.

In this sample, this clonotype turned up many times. CDR3 nucleotides: TGTGCCTGGAGTGTACGATTGGGGAGGACCGGGGAGCTGTTTTTT. Amino acids: CAWSVRLGRTGELFF. This chain links TRBV30 with TRBJ2-2, with a possible D match to TRBD2 (6 bases). The germline CDR1 and CDR2 sequences are GTSNPN and SVGIG (reference sequence). With 0 bases removed from V and 5 bases from J, the gap between germline ends came to 13 bases. This CDR3 spans 15 amino acids.

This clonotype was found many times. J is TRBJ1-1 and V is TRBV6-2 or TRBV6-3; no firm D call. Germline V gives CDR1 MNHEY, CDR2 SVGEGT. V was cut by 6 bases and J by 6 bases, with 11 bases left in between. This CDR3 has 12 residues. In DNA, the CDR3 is TGTGCCAGCAGGGGTCGGCGAGCTGAAGCTTTCTTT. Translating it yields CASRGRRAEAFF.

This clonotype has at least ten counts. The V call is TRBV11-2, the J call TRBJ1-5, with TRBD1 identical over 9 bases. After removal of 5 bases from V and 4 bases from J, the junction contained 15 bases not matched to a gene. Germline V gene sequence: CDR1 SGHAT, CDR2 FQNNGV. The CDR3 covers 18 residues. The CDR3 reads CASSPDPGQGPLNQPQHF. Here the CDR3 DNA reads TGTGCCAGCAGCCCAGATCCGGGACAGGGACCTTTAAATCAGCCCCAGCATTTT.

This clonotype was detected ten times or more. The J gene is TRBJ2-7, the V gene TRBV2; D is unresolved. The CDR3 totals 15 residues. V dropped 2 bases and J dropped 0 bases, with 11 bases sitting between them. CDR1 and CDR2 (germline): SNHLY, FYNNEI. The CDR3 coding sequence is TGTGCCAGCAGTGAAAAGGCTCTCGACTCCTACGAGCAGTACTTC. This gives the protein CASSEKALDSYEQYF. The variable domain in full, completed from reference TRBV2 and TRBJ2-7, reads EPEVTQTPSHQVTQMGQEVILRCVPISNHLYFYWYRQILGQKVEFLVSFYNNEISEKSEIFDDQFSVERPDGSNFTLKIRSTKLEDSAMYFCASSEKALDSYEQYFGPGTRLTVT.

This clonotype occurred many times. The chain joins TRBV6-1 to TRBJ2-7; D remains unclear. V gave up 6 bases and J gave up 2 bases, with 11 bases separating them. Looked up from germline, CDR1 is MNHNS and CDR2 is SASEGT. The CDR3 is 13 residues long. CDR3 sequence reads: CASRRDGAYEQYF. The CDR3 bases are TGTGCCAGCAGGAGAGACGGTGCCTACGAGCAGTACTTC.

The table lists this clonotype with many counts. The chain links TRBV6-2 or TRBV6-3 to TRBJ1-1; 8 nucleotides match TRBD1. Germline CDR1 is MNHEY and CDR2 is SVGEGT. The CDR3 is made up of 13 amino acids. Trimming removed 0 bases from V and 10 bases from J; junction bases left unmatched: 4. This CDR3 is CASSYSTGVRAFF. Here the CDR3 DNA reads TGTGCCAGCAGTTACTCGACAGGGGTTCGAGCTTTCTTT.